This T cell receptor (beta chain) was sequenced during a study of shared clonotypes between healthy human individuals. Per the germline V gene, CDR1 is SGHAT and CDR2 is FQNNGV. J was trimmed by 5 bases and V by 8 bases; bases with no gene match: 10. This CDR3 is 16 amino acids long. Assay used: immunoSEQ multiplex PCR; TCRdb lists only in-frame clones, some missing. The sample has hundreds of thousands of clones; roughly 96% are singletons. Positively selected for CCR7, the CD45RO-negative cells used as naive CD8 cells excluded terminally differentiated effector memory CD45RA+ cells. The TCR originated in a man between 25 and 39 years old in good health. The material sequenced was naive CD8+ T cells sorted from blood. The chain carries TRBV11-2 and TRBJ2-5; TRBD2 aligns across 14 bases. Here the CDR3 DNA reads TGTGCCAGCCGGACCAGACTAGCGGGAGGGCGGGAGACCCAGTACTTC. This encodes CASRTRLAGGRETQYF.